The 32 T cell receptor beta chains listed next were all sequenced from one sample in a study of human T cells and chemical hapten exposure. TCRdb redid the calling of the RACE reads with MiXCR, one entry per CDR3 protein. Of 65,000 to 85,000 distinct CDR3 sequences in the sample, about 9.3% were seen once. Specified time point: patch test 1, 2 weeks after DPC sensitization. Regarding treatment: therapeutic diphenylcyclopropenone sensitization with weekly scalp DPC. The starting material was whole blood, obtained in connection with sensitization to the hapten diphenylcyclopropenone (DPC). The receptors derive from a woman in her forties or fifties with alopecia areata. Some clones in this sample may be carry-over from other donors' samples.

The chain links TRBV27 to TRBJ2-5, with 7 bases aligning to TRBD1. V shed 3 bases, J shed 4 bases, and the junction held 5 bases outside the gene matches. Looked up from germline, CDR1 is MNHEY and CDR2 is SMNVEV (reference sequence). The CDR3 is 14 amino acids. The CDR3 region is CASSFGPGGETQYF. CDR3 coding DNA: TGTGCCAGCAGTTTTGGGCCAGGGGGAGAGACCCAGTACTTC.

The table lists this clonotype with many counts. V and J are TRBV20-1 and TRBJ2-3; either TRBD1 or TRBD2 may fit D (6 bases each). The CDR3 contains 13 residues. Per the germline V gene, CDR1 is DFQATT and CDR2 is SNEGSKA (reference sequence). The ends were cut back, 6 bases at V and 1 base at J, with 11 bases in the middle. CDR3 sequence (DNA): TGCAGTGCCACGAGGGGGGGCACAGATACGCAGTATTTT. Its protein product is CSATRGGTDTQYF.

This clonotype showed up just a few times. The chain has TRBV18 and TRBJ1-5; no firm D call. CDR1 and CDR2 (germline): KGHSH, LQKENI. Trimming stripped 4 bases from V and 2 bases from J, with 12 bases between. The CDR3 covers 15 residues. CDR3 sequence (DNA): TGTGCCAGCTCACAATCCCCCGGGGGCAATCAGCCCCAGCATTTT. Its translation: CASSQSPGGNQPQHF.

With respect to this clonotype: The CDR3 end shows no conserved phenylalanine or tryptophan, and so a read error is likely. This chain uses TRBV2 with TRBJ1-1; tentatively, D is TRBD1 (5 bases). From germline, CDR1 is SNHLY and CDR2 FYNNEI. This CDR3 comprises 13 residues. V lost 10 bases and J lost 9, with 21 bases in between. The chain's CDR3 is CATSRDPLIKAFL. The CDR3 region has the DNA TGTGCCACCAGCCGGGACCCCCTCATAAAAGCTTTCTTA.

This clonotype was counted many times. J is TRBJ1-1 and V is TRBV12-3 or TRBV12-4, with TRBD1 matching 8 bases. This CDR3 spans 15 amino acids. The V and J ends lost 6 bases and 10 bases, in that order; junction bases with no gene match: 16. The CDR3 DNA follows: TGTGCCAGCAGCGGAAACGGCAACTTCCAGGGGGCAGCTTTCTTT. This sequence encodes CASSGNGNFQGAAFF.

This clonotype was seen a handful of times. This chain uses TRBV29-1 with TRBJ2-1; TRBD2 aligns across 10 bases. This CDR3 contains 14 residues. V was clipped by 6 bases and J by 7 bases; unmatched bases: 9. Per germline, CDR1 SQVTM and CDR2 ANQGSEA. CDR3 bases: TGCAGCGTCGGCCCAGCGGGAGGGTTAAATGAGCAGTTCTTC. Its protein product is CSVGPAGGLNEQFF.

The genes are TRBV11-3 and TRBJ1-5, with TRBD1 as a possible D gene (5 bases). CDR3 length: 15 amino acids. Germline values: CDR1 SGHNT, CDR2 YENEEA. V lost 3 bases, J lost 9 bases, and 18 bases lay in between. For the CDR3, the DNA is TGTGCCAGCAGCTTTGGCCCCCGGGGCCCTGGGCCCCAGCATTTT. It codes for CASSFGPRGPGPQHF.

At least ten counts were recorded for this clonotype. The chain combines TRBV14 with TRBJ1-2; D possibly corresponds to TRBD1 (6 bases). The CDR3 extends over 16 amino acids. V shed 3 bases and J shed 6 bases, with 20 bases lying between them. Germline V lookup: CDR1 SGHDN, CDR2 FVKESK. CDR3 residues: CASSHSLRGTRHGYTF. CDR3 bases: TGTGCCAGCAGCCATTCCTTAAGGGGGACTCGACATGGCTACACCTTC. Supplemented by reference TRBV14 and TRBJ1-2, the full variable domain reads EAGVTQFPSHSVIEKGQTVTLRCDPISGHDNLYWYRRVMGKEIKFLLHFVKESKQDESGMPNNRFLAERTGGTYSTLKVQPAELEDSGVYFCASSHSLRGTRHGYTFGSGTRLTVV.

In this sample, this clonotype turned up a few times. This chain uses TRBV29-1 with TRBJ1-1, with a possible D match to TRBD1 (5 bases). CDR1 and CDR2 (germline): SQVTM, ANQGSEA. V was trimmed by 7 bases and J by 1 base, leaving 13 bases between them. CDR3 length: 13 amino acids. The CDR3, as DNA: TGCAGCGCCCGGGGGGAGCCGAACACTGAAGCTTTCTTT. Its protein is CSARGEPNTEAFF.

This clonotype was counted many times. This chain joins TRBV14 and TRBJ2-3, with TRBD2 identical over 8 bases. Germline V gene sequence: CDR1 SGHDN, CDR2 FVKESK. The CDR3 has 16 amino acids. V was pared by 2 bases and J by 8 bases, with 12 bases of the junction left unmatched. This CDR3 reads CASSQITSGPLGTQYF. DNA for the CDR3: TGTGCCAGCAGCCAAATAACTAGCGGACCTCTCGGTACGCAGTATTTT.

The chain joins TRBV24-1 to TRBJ2-7; weak D call: TRBD2 (5 bases). The CDR3 is 14 amino acids. Trimming left V 4 bases short and J 6 bases short, with 15 bases between. The V gene's germline CDR1 is KGHDR and CDR2 SFDVKD. CDR3 loop: CATSDSGPGGEQYF. CDR3 DNA sequence: TGTGCCACCAGTGACTCCGGGCCCGGAGGCGAGCAGTACTTC.

This chain links TRBV10-3 with TRBJ2-1; 12 bases map to TRBD2. CDR3 length: 19 residues. V was clipped by 5 bases and J by 0 bases; unmatched bases: 11. The V gene's germline CDR1 is ENHRY and CDR2 SYGVKD. CDR3 region: CAISSGTSGLSSSYNEQFF. DNA for the CDR3: TGTGCCATCAGTTCCGGGACTAGCGGGCTTTCTAGCTCCTACAATGAGCAGTTCTTC.

This clonotype was seen only a few times. The CDR3 sequence: CASSLATPGNEQFF. In DNA, the CDR3 is TGCGCCAGCAGCTTGGCTACGCCGGGCAATGAGCAGTTCTTC. This rearrangement joins TRBV5-1 to TRBJ2-1; D not resolved. The CDR3 has 14 residues. V was pared by 0 bases and J by 6 bases, with 10 bases between. CDR1 and CDR2 (germline): SGHRS, YFSETQ.

Only a few counts were recorded for this clonotype. J is TRBJ2-7 and V is TRBV20-1; D tentatively reads TRBD1 or TRBD2 (5 bases each). The CDR3 has 15 residues. CDR1 and CDR2 from the germline V gene are DFQATT and SNEGSKA (reference sequence). V was clipped by 0 bases and J by 1 base, with 13 bases between them. This CDR3 is CSARDRGRLSYEQYF. CDR3 DNA: TGCAGTGCTAGAGATAGGGGACGGTTGTCCTACGAGCAGTACTTC.

The chain is built from TRBV5-5 and TRBJ1-2; D gene ambiguous. CDR3 length: 13 residues. Germline CDR1 reads SGHKS; CDR2 reads YYEKEE (reference sequence). Trimming took 4 bases from V and 2 from J, leaving 9 bases between them. CDR3 residues: CASSKDLNYGYTF. CDR3 DNA sequence: TGTGCCAGCAGCAAGGATCTAAACTATGGCTACACCTTC.

This clonotype was recorded a few times. This chain joins TRBV13 and TRBJ2-3; TRBD2 matches 8 bases. V lost 3 bases to trimming and J lost 4 bases; unmatched junction nucleotides: 12. The CDR3 sequence is 17 residues long. CDR1 and CDR2 from the germline V gene are PRHDT and FYEKMQ (reference sequence). DNA for the CDR3: TGTGCCAGCAGCTTGGGGCCGCCGGGAGGGCCTTCAGATACGCAGTATTTT. It codes for CASSLGPPGGPSDTQYF.

This clonotype occurred a few times. The CDR3, as DNA: TGTGCCAGCAGTGGCCCTCAGGGGGTGGACACTGAAGCTTTCTTT. Its protein is CASSGPQGVDTEAFF. The chain combines TRBV2 with TRBJ1-1, with 7 bases matching TRBD1. CDR3 size: 15 residues. Looked up from germline, CDR1 is SNHLY and CDR2 is FYNNEI. The J segment lost 3 bases and the V segment lost 4 bases, leaving 8 bases of the junction unmatched.

The V and J genes are TRBV12-3 or TRBV12-4 and TRBJ2-7; 14 bases line up with TRBD2. V lost 6 bases and J lost 5; bases outside the gene matches: 6. The CDR3 consists of 15 residues. The CDR3: CASRTGTSGSHEQYF. In DNA, the CDR3 is TGTGCCAGCAGAACCGGGACTAGCGGGAGCCACGAGCAGTACTTC.

V and J are TRBV29-1 and TRBJ2-1, with D perhaps TRBD2 (5 bases). This CDR3 spans 16 amino acids. Trimming cost V 2 bases and J 6 bases, with 20 bases left between them. CDR1 is SQVTM, CDR2 ANQGSEA, per germline. The CDR3 nucleotides are TGCAGCGTTGAATCGAGTCGCTTCCGGGGATTCAATGAGCAGTTCTTC. As protein: CSVESSRFRGFNEQFF.

This clonotype was counted many times. The gene calls are TRBV4-3 and TRBJ2-1, with 9 bases fitting TRBD2. Germline CDR1 is LGHNA and CDR2 is YSLEER. Unmatched junction bases numbered 4, after V lost 1 base and J lost 3 bases. This CDR3 contains 16 residues. The CDR3 nucleotides are TGCGCCAGCAGCCAAGGTAGCGGGAGCCGCTACAATGAGCAGTTCTTC. As protein: CASSQGSGSRYNEQFF.

The chain links TRBV19 to TRBJ2-1; 10 positions agree with TRBD1. The ends lost 6 bases at V and 8 bases at J; junction bases unmatched: 16. CDR1 and CDR2 (germline): LNHDA, SQIVND (reference sequence). This CDR3 spans 17 amino acids. CDR3 DNA: TGTGCCAGTAGCCTACGACAGGGGGCGCGGGTTATCGATGAGCAGTTCTTC. Protein sequence: CASSLRQGARVIDEQFF.

The genes are TRBV2 and TRBJ1-1, with D uncertain. V lost 9 bases, J lost 0 bases, and 14 bases lay in between. Germline V gives CDR1 SNHLY, CDR2 FYNNEI. This CDR3 is 14 amino acids long. CDR3 protein: CASGPGALNTEAFF. In DNA form, the CDR3 reads TGTGCCAGTGGGCCCGGTGCCCTGAACACTGAAGCTTTCTTT.

This clonotype was observed a few times. The rearrangement uses TRBV28 and TRBJ2-5; TRBD2 matches at 9 bases. The CDR3 contains 18 residues. CDR1 and CDR2 from the germline V gene are MDHEN and SYDVKM. V trimming: 4 bases; J trimming: 3 bases; junction bases outside the gene matches: 15. The CDR3 loop reads CASSSPTHSGRRKETQYF. The CDR3 DNA reads TGTGCCAGCAGTTCCCCAACTCATAGCGGGAGAAGGAAAGAGACCCAGTACTTC.

This clonotype turned up a few times. At one of its ends the junction is not consistent with the germline gene, which may arise from a read error. In nucleotides, the CDR3 is TGTGCCACCAGGACTAGCGGGAACCCCGGGGAGCTGTTTTTT. This sequence encodes CATRTSGNPGELFF. The chain joins TRBV14 to TRBJ2-2; TRBD2 agrees at 12 bases. The CDR3 is 14 residues long. The germline V gene has CDR1 SGHDN and CDR2 FVKESK.

This clonotype was detected only a few times. V usage is TRBV6-2 or TRBV6-3 and J usage is TRBJ2-7; possibly TRBD1 or TRBD2 for D (5 bases each). Germline V gene sequence: CDR1 MNHEY, CDR2 SVGEGT. Trimming stripped 0 bases from V and 4 bases from J, with 16 bases between. This CDR3 has 16 residues. The CDR3 sequence is CASSYSGDPLRYEQYF. The CDR3 bases are TGTGCCAGCAGTTACTCAGGGGACCCTCTCAGGTACGAGCAGTACTTC.

This clonotype was detected only a few times. V usage is TRBV5-6 and J usage is TRBJ2-7, with D possibly being TRBD2 (5 bases). This CDR3 spans 14 amino acids. Trimming pared 2 bases from V and 3 bases from J, leaving 12 bases between. Germline loops: CDR1 SGHDT, CDR2 YYEEEE. CDR3 nucleotides: TGTGCCAGCAGCTTTAGGACTCGAAGCTACGAGCAGTACTTC. Protein product: CASSFRTRSYEQYF.

The V gene is TRBV6-5, the J gene TRBJ1-4, with D tentatively TRBD1 (6 bases). V was pared by 2 bases and J by 14 bases, with 15 bases between. The CDR3 has 13 amino acids. CDR1 is MNHEY and CDR2 is SVGAGI in the germline V gene. CDR3 sequence: CASSYTLQGMLFF. The CDR3 nucleotides are TGTGCCAGCAGTTACACCCTACAGGGAATGCTGTTTTTT.

This clonotype was seen more than once but under ten times. The chain carries TRBV21-1 and TRBJ2-4. TRBV21-1 is given as a pseudogene. CDR3 length equals 15 residues. CDR3 sequence (DNA): TGTGCCAGCAGCAAAGGAACAACGCAAAGGGACATTCAGTACTTC. It translates to CASSKGTTQRDIQYF.

In its sample, this clonotype was seen a few times. The J gene is TRBJ1-5, the V gene TRBV4-3, with a weak D call TRBD1 (6 bases). The V gene lost 2 bases and the J gene lost 3 bases, with 11 bases spanning the gap. Per germline, CDR1 LGHNA and CDR2 YSLEER. The length of the CDR3 is 15 residues. CDR3 in amino acids: CASSQTGAYNQPQHF. DNA for the CDR3: TGCGCCAGCAGCCAAACGGGGGCGTACAATCAGCCCCAGCATTTT.

The chain uses TRBV29-1 and TRBJ1-2; D is undetermined. CDR1 and CDR2 from the germline V gene are SQVTM and ANQGSEA. This CDR3 comprises 11 residues. Trimming took off 3 bases at V and 1 base at J, with 3 bases between the two ends. CDR3 residues: CSVEINYGYTF. The CDR3 DNA follows: TGCAGCGTTGAGATTAACTATGGCTACACCTTC.

This clonotype was counted ten times or more. The chain uses TRBV3-1 and TRBJ2-1; 9 nucleotides agree with TRBD2. CDR3 length equals 15 residues. The ends lost 5 bases at V and 8 bases at J; junction bases unmatched: 10. Germline V gene lookup returns CDR1 LGHDT and CDR2 YNNKEL (reference sequence). CDR3 region: CASSSWTSAGDEQFF. The CDR3 DNA sequence: TGTGCCAGCAGCTCTTGGACTAGCGCTGGGGATGAGCAGTTCTTC.

This clonotype has a handful of counts. J is TRBJ2-3 and V is TRBV19; tentative D call: TRBD1 (6 bases). Germline V CDR1 and CDR2: LNHDA, SQIVND (reference sequence). The CDR3 is 16 amino acids. The V gene lost 4 bases and the J gene lost 2 bases, with 16 bases spanning the gap. CDR3 protein: CASSTGQYPATDTQYF. The CDR3 DNA reads TGTGCCAGTAGTACCGGACAGTACCCCGCCACAGATACGCAGTATTTT. Supplemented by reference TRBV19 and TRBJ2-3, the full variable domain reads DGGITQSPKYLFRKEGQNVTLSCEQNLNHDAMYWYRQDPGQGLRLIYYSQIVNDFQKGDIAEGYSVSREKKESFPLTVTSAQKNPTAFYLCASSTGQYPATDTQYFGPGTRLTVL.